What follows are 20 T cell receptor beta chains derived from one specimen sequenced in a study of blood T cell repertoires in COVID-19. The assay was immunoSEQ multiplex PCR, and TCRdb's table has in-frame clones only and misses some. This table has about 25,000 clones, around 82% appearing once. The source material was peripheral blood. These TCRs come from a man aged 80 or over with active or convalescent COVID-19.

This rearrangement joins TRBV6-6 to TRBJ1-2; D remains unclear. V was pared by 6 bases and J by 2 bases, with 7 bases between. The germline V gene has CDR1 MNHNY and CDR2 SVGAGI (reference sequence). This CDR3 has 12 residues. This CDR3 reads CASREGNYGYTF. CDR3 DNA sequence: TGTGCCAGCAGGGAGGGAAACTATGGCTACACCTTC.

This chain uses TRBV7-8 with TRBJ2-7; 7 nucleotides align to TRBD2. J gave up 3 bases and V 4 bases, and 3 bases lay outside the gene matches. Germline V lookup: CDR1 SGHVS, CDR2 FQNEAQ. The CDR3 contains 13 residues. CDR3 coding DNA: TGTGCCAGCAGCTCCGGACTAGACTACGAGCAGTACTTC. Encoded protein: CASSSGLDYEQYF.

This chain connects TRBV5-5 to TRBJ1-2; no reliable D call. The V and J ends lost 6 bases and 0 bases respectively, with 12 bases between them. The CDR3 has 14 residues. CDR1 and CDR2 (germline): SGHKS, YYEKEE (reference sequence). CDR3 in DNA: TGTGCCAGCATAGTTCAACCGACTAACTATGGCTACACCTTC. It encodes CASIVQPTNYGYTF.

The CDR3 reads CASSERGHSNTEAFF. The CDR3 bases are TGCGCCAGCAGTGAGAGGGGACATTCGAACACTGAAGCTTTCTTT. This rearrangement joins TRBV10-2 to TRBJ1-1; tentative D call: TRBD1 (6 bases). V was cut by 2 bases and J by 1 base, with 11 bases left in between. This CDR3 has 15 residues. Germline V gene data show CDR1 as WSHSY and CDR2 as SAAADI.

This chain joins TRBV28 and TRBJ2-1; the D gene is possibly TRBD2 (6 bases). Germline lookup yields CDR1 MDHEN and CDR2 SYDVKM. This CDR3 has 15 residues. Deletions cut 6 bases from V and 7 bases from J, with 19 bases between. This CDR3 is CASSGGLLSKNEQFF. Written as DNA, the CDR3 is TGTGCCAGCAGCGGGGGACTTCTTAGTAAAAATGAGCAGTTCTTC.

V is TRBV10-1 and J is TRBJ2-7, with 9 bases identical to TRBD1. This CDR3 region has 14 residues. V shed 6 bases and J 3 bases; nucleotides not matched to a gene: 6. Germline V gene sequence: CDR1 WNHNN, CDR2 SYGVQD (reference sequence). For the CDR3, the DNA is TGCGCCAGCAGCTCCGGGACAGGGATCTACGAGCAGTACTTC. It specifies CASSSGTGIYEQYF.

The chain links TRBV5-1 to TRBJ2-6; 11 nucleotides agree with TRBD2. The CDR3 is made up of 18 amino acids. The junction had 8 bases not matched to a gene; V was cut back by 4 bases and J by 2 bases. CDR1 SGHRS and CDR2 YFSETQ come from the germline V gene. The CDR3 sequence: CASSLPSSGGTGANVLTF. The CDR3 bases are TGCGCCAGCAGCCTCCCCTCTAGCGGGGGGACTGGGGCCAACGTCCTGACTTTC.

The gene calls are TRBV18 and TRBJ1-1, with 9 bases lining up with TRBD1. The CDR3 is made up of 14 amino acids. V was pared by 5 bases and J by 4 bases, with 5 bases of the junction left unmatched. The V gene's germline CDR1 is KGHSH and CDR2 LQKENI. Here the CDR3 DNA reads TGTGCCAGCTCAGGTACAGGGGGCGTCACTGAAGCTTTCTTT. Protein sequence: CASSGTGGVTEAFF.

The rearrangement uses TRBV5-6 and TRBJ2-7; no clear D gene. Trimming removed 2 bases from V and 2 bases from J, with 8 bases in between. The CDR3 is made up of 13 amino acids. CDR1 is SGHDT, CDR2 YYEEEE, per germline. CDR3 nucleotide sequence: TGTGCCAGCAGCTTTTCCCCTCCCTACGAGCAGTACTTC. Translation gives CASSFSPPYEQYF.

This clone was detected only once. At one end the junction does not follow the germline gene, possibly because of a read error. This sequence joins TRBV28 and TRBJ2-7; 11 positions match TRBD2. Germline V CDR1 and CDR2: MDHEN, SYDVKM. The CDR3 is 16 amino acids. The CDR3: CASSSGDPGTSGRRDF. The CDR3 DNA sequence: TGTGCCAGCAGTTCCGGGGATCCCGGGACTAGCGGAAGGAGGGATTTC.

This clone is deemed medium-sized. This chain links TRBV28 with TRBJ2-2; D unresolved. CDR1 and CDR2 (germline): MDHEN, SYDVKM. Trimming left V 5 bases short and J 0 bases short, with 19 bases between. The CDR3 is made up of 18 amino acids. The CDR3 region has the DNA TGTGCCAGCAGTGAACCTTTTGTGGGCTCCACGAACACCGGGGAGCTGTTTTTT. Its translation: CASSEPFVGSTNTGELFF.

The CDR3 protein is CASSPYRQGRWSNTGELFF. CDR3 bases: TGTGCCAGCTCACCATACCGACAGGGGCGTTGGTCCAACACCGGGGAGCTGTTTTTT. The V call is TRBV18, the J call TRBJ2-2; 8 bases map to TRBD1. This CDR3 has 19 residues. The germline V gene has CDR1 KGHSH and CDR2 LQKENI. Trimming at V came to 2 bases and at J to 2 bases, leaving 13 bases not matched to a gene.

In its sample, this clone is medium-sized. The J gene is TRBJ2-7, the V gene TRBV11-2; 7 bases are a match to TRBD2. V was pared by 5 bases and J by 6 bases, with 7 bases of the junction left unmatched. In germline, CDR1 is SGHAT, CDR2 FQNNGV. The CDR3 contains 13 residues. CDR3 bases: TGTGCCAGCAGCGTGGACGGGGGGAGCGAGCAGTACTTC. It yields the protein CASSVDGGSEQYF.

The chain has TRBV10-3 and TRBJ2-5; D ambiguous. Looked up from germline, CDR1 is ENHRY and CDR2 is SYGVKD. The CDR3 spans 12 residues. Trimming removed 2 bases from V and 7 bases from J, with 8 bases in between. The chain's CDR3 is CAISEPTGTQYF. CDR3 DNA sequence: TGTGCCATCAGTGAGCCTACCGGGACCCAGTACTTC.

This clone was observed a handful of times. The V and J genes are TRBV3-1 (or the pseudogene TRBV3-2) and TRBJ2-7, with D uncertain. The CDR3 is 12 residues long. Germline CDR1 is LGHDT and CDR2 is YNNKEL (reference sequence). Deletions cut 1 base from V and 3 bases from J, with 4 bases between. The CDR3 DNA is TGTGCCAGCAGCCAAGTCAACTACGAGCAGTACTTC. Its translation is CASSQVNYEQYF.

This sequence joins TRBV28 and TRBJ1-5, with TRBD1 matching 7 bases. Germline V CDR1 and CDR2: MDHEN, SYDVKM. With V trimmed by 5 bases and J by 3 bases, 7 bases remained unmatched. The CDR3 sequence is 15 residues long. The CDR3 bases are TGTGCCAGCAGTATTTTCACAGGGGTCAATCAGCCCCAGCATTTT. Translation gives CASSIFTGVNQPQHF.

The chain is built from TRBV5-1 and TRBJ2-7; TRBD1 aligns across 8 bases. From germline, CDR1 is SGHRS and CDR2 YFSETQ. This CDR3 is 14 amino acids long. V was pared by 1 base and J by 5 bases, with 5 bases of the junction left unmatched. In DNA form, the CDR3 reads TGCGCCAGCAGCTTGCATGCAGGGGGCAACGAGCAGTACTTC. Its protein is CASSLHAGGNEQYF.

The chain combines TRBV28 with TRBJ1-5; possibly TRBD1 for D (6 bases). Trimming cost V 5 bases and J 4 bases, with 24 bases left between them. The CDR3 length is 18 residues. The germline V gene encodes CDR1 MDHEN and CDR2 SYDVKM. The CDR3 DNA reads as TGTGCCAGCAGTAATATCAGGGGTATCGGACGGGCTAATCAGCCCCAGCATTTT. Translated, it gives CASSNIRGIGRANQPQHF.

The chain joins TRBV7-2 to TRBJ2-1, with TRBD2 matching 11 bases. The CDR3 contains 14 residues. Unmatched junction bases numbered 2, after V lost 3 bases and J lost 7 bases. The germline CDR1 and CDR2 sequences are SGHTA and FQGNSA. The CDR3 nucleotides read TGTGCCAGCAGCTTTTTAGCGGGGGGGAATGAGCAGTTCTTC. Protein product: CASSFLAGGNEQFF. Full variable domain (outside the CDR3, taken from reference TRBV7-2 and TRBJ2-1): GAGVSQSPSNKVTEKGKDVELRCDPISGHTALYWYRQSLGQGLEFLIYFQGNSAPDKSGLPSDRFSAERTGGSVSTLTIQRTQQEDSAVYLCASSFLAGGNEQFFGPGTRLTVL.

This chain uses TRBV29-1 with TRBJ1-1; D gene unclear. This CDR3 is built from 14 residues. Trimming took off 6 bases at V and 4 bases at J, with 18 bases between the two ends. Germline values: CDR1 SQVTM, CDR2 ANQGSEA. The CDR3 nucleotides are TGCAGCGTCGACGCCCACGGAGGGCGCACTGAAGCTTTCTTT. Its protein product is CSVDAHGGRTEAFF.